What follows are 10 T cell receptor beta chains derived from one specimen sequenced in a study of blood T cell repertoires in COVID-19. TCRdb keeps only in-frame clones here, not all; method: immunoSEQ multiplex PCR. The top ten clones hold 3.7% of a sample with under 200,000 clones, about 87% of them seen once. Sequencing was carried out using peripheral blood. These receptors were obtained from a man younger than 35 with active or convalescent COVID-19.

V is TRBV7-3 and J is TRBJ2-5; D remains ambiguous. The ends were cut back, 5 bases at V and 5 bases at J, with 12 bases in the middle. Looked up from germline, CDR1 is SGHTA and CDR2 is FQGTGA. CDR3 length: 13 residues. DNA for the CDR3: TGTGCCAGCAGCAACTCCCGGCGGGAGACCCAGTACTTC. Its translation: CASSNSRRETQYF. The complete variable domain, with remaining parts taken from reference TRBV7-3 and TRBJ2-5, reads GAGVSQTPSNKVTEKGKYVELRCDPISGHTALYWYRQSLGQGPEFLIYFQGTGAADDSGLPNDRFFAVRPEGSVSTLKIQRTERGDSAVYLCASSNSRRETQYFGPGTRLLVL.

This sequence joins TRBV27 and TRBJ2-2, with 12 bases fitting TRBD2. The V and J ends lost 6 bases and 1 base, in that order; junction bases with no gene match: 3. This CDR3 is 16 amino acids long. The germline V gene encodes CDR1 MNHEY and CDR2 SMNVEV (reference sequence). In nucleotides, the CDR3 is TGTGCCAGCAGCTTACTAGCGGGAGGGAACACCGGGGAGCTGTTTTTT. It translates to CASSLLAGGNTGELFF.

J is TRBJ1-2 and V is TRBV27; 9 bases match TRBD1. The CDR3 consists of 17 residues. The V gene's germline CDR1 is MNHEY and CDR2 SMNVEV (reference sequence). The junction had 11 bases not matched to a gene; V was cut back by 2 bases and J by 4 bases. CDR3 region: CASSLQITGTGFYGYTF. The CDR3 bases are TGTGCCAGCAGTTTACAAATAACCGGGACAGGGTTCTATGGCTACACCTTC.

V usage is TRBV2 and J usage is TRBJ1-6; D unclear. Trimming cost V 4 bases and J 9 bases, with 7 bases left between them. This CDR3 has 12 residues. Germline-derived CDR1 and CDR2 are SNHLY and FYNNEI. Here the CDR3 reads CASSAGSSPLHF. The CDR3 DNA follows: TGTGCCAGCAGTGCGGGTTCTTCACCCCTCCACTTT. Full variable domain (rest looked up from reference TRBV2 and TRBJ1-6): EPEVTQTPSHQVTQMGQEVILRCVPISNHLYFYWYRQILGQKVEFLVSFYNNEISEKSEIFDDQFSVERPDGSNFTLKIRSTKLEDSAMYFCASSAGSSPLHFGNGTRLTVT.

This sequence joins TRBV4-3 and TRBJ2-7, with D unresolved. CDR3 length: 13 amino acids. V was shortened by 0 bases and J by 4 bases, with 7 bases between the two germline ends. Per the germline V gene, CDR1 is LGHNA and CDR2 is YSLEER. This CDR3 reads CASSQDRRYEQYF. In DNA, the CDR3 is TGCGCCAGCAGCCAAGATCGGCGGTACGAGCAGTACTTC.

The J gene is TRBJ2-1, the V gene TRBV4-1; TRBD2 matches 8 bases. Looked up from germline, CDR1 is MGHRA and CDR2 is YSYEKL. This CDR3 has 19 amino acids. Trimming at V came to 3 bases and at J to 0 bases, leaving 13 bases not matched to a gene. The CDR3 loop reads CASSHGSVTSGSSYNEQFF. In DNA form, the CDR3 reads TGCGCCAGCAGCCACGGCTCCGTGACAAGCGGGAGCTCCTACAATGAGCAGTTCTTC.

The chain is built from TRBV5-6 and TRBJ2-5; 11 nucleotides line up with TRBD2. The CDR3 spans 16 residues. Trimming removed 0 bases from V and 3 bases from J; junction bases left unmatched: 4. Looked up from germline, CDR1 is SGHDT and CDR2 is YYEEEE. The CDR3 sequence: CASSLAELAGEETQYF. CDR3 DNA: TGTGCCAGCAGCTTGGCCGAACTAGCGGGAGAAGAGACCCAGTACTTC.

This clone is a singleton in its sample. The chain combines TRBV5-6 with TRBJ2-7, with 10 nucleotides matching TRBD2. V gave up 4 bases and J gave up 2 bases; unmatched junction bases: 15. This CDR3 region has 18 residues. Germline values: CDR1 SGHDT, CDR2 YYEEEE. The CDR3: CASSPEGLAEGFPYEQYF. The CDR3, as DNA: TGTGCCAGCAGCCCCGAAGGACTAGCGGAGGGATTCCCCTACGAGCAGTACTTC.

The gene calls are TRBV6-5 and TRBJ1-2; 8 bases match TRBD1. J lost 5 bases, V lost 8 bases, and 13 bases had no gene match. This CDR3 region has 15 residues. The germline V gene encodes CDR1 MNHEY and CDR2 SVGAGI. CDR3 protein: CASGRQGPIPYGYTF. The CDR3 DNA reads as TGTGCCAGCGGCCGACAGGGGCCGATTCCGTATGGCTACACCTTC.

The J gene is TRBJ1-1, the V gene TRBV12-3 or TRBV12-4; D is unresolved. The CDR3 has 13 amino acids. Trimming removed 5 bases from V and 1 base from J, with 8 bases in between. CDR3 residues: CASSTTWNTEAFF. Here the CDR3 DNA reads TGTGCCAGCAGTACGACATGGAACACTGAAGCTTTCTTT.